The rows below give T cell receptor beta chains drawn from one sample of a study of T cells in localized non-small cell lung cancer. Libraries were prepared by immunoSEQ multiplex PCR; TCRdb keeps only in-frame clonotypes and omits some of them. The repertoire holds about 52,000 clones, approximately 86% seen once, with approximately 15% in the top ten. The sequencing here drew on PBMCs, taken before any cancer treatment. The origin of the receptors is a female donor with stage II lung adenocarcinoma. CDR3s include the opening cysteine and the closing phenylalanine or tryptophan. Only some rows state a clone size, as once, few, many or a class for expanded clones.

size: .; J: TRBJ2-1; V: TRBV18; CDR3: CASSQELAGFSYNEQFF
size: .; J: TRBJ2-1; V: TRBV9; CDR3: CASSVREGGSYNEQFF
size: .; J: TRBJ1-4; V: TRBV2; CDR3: CASSVIATNEKLFF
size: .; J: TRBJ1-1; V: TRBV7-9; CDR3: CASSLGEGWDTEAFF
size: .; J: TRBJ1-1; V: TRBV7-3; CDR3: CASSLGSVNTEAFF
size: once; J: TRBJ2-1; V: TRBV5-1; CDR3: CASKFQIGGAVDEQFF
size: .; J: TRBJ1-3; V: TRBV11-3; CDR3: CASSLVRTGNTIYF
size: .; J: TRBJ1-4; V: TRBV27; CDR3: CASSFHDRGNEKLFF
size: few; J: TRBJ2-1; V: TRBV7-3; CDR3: CASSLTGTEQFF
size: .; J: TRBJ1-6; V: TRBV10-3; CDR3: CAISDGQGISPLHF
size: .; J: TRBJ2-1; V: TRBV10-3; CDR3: CAISESMTGGYNEQFF
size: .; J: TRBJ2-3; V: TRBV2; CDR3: CASSASGVVGDTQYF
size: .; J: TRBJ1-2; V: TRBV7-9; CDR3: CASSLASGQGNGYTF
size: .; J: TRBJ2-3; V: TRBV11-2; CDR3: CASSQRGQGAFFLTDTQYF
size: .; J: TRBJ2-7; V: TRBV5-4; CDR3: CASSLGQGIGEQYF
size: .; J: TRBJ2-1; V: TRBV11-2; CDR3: CASSLGGDEQFF
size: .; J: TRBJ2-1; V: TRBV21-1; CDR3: CASSVRGPLRTSGGSSYNEQFF
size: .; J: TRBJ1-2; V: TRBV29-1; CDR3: CSVDPTQNYGYTF
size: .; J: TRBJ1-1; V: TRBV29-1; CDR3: CSVDPGAAPWGMNTEAFF
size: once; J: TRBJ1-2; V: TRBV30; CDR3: CAWPRGAGGGYTF
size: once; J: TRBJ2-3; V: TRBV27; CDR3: CASKKYSTDTQYF
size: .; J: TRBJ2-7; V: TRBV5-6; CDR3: CASSLGGGFEQYF
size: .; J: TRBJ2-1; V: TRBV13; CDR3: CASRPSPWTGGAENEQFF
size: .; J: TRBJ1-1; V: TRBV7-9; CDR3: CASSPTGTGDFTEAFF
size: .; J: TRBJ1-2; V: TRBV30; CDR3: CAWSGWDGYGYTF
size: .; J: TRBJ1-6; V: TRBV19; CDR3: CASSMRPLVASPLHF
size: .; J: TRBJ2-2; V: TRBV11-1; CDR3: CASSLAGRVTTGELFF
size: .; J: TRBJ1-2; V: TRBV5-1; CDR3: CASSQWTGANYGYTF